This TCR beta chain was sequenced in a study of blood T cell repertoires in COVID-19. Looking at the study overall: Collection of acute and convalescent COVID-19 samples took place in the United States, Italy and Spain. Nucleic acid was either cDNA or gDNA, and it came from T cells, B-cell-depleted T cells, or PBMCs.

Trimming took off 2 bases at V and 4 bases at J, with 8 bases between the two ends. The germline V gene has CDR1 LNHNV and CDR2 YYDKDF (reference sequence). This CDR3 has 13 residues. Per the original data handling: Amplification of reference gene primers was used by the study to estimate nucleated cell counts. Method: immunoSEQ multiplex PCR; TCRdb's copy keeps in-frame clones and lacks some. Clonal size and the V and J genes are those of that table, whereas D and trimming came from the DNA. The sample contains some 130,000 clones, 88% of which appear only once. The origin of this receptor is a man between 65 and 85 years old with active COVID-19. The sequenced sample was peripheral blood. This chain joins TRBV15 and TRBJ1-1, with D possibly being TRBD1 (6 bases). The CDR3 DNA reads TGTGCCACCAGCAGAACGACAGGCACTGAAGCTTTCTTT. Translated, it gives CATSRTTGTEAFF.